These 27 T cell receptor beta chains originate from one sample sequenced in a study of response to subunit inactivated influenza vaccine. One entry per CDR3 protein results from TCRdb running MiXCR on the RT-PCR reads. This table has fewer than 400,000 distinct CDR3 sequences, roughly 22% appearing once. Sequences were derived from PBMCs from blood, sampled around 22 months after vaccination. Receptors were obtained from a man between 50 and 75 years old who received an inactivated influenza vaccine.

Written as DNA, the CDR3 is TGTGCCAGCAGCATACCTTACAGGGAGGCAGCCAAAAACATTCAGTACTTC. It specifies CASSIPYREAAKNIQYF. The chain combines TRBV27 with TRBJ2-4; D possibly uses TRBD1 or TRBD2 (6 bases each). Germline V lookup: CDR1 MNHEY, CDR2 SMNVEV (reference sequence). This CDR3 contains 17 residues. V was shortened by 6 bases and J by 0 bases, with 18 bases between the two germline ends.

This clonotype was seen only a few times. V and J are TRBV11-2 and TRBJ1-2; D gene ambiguous. The germline gives CDR1 SGHAT, CDR2 FQNNGV. The CDR3 runs 13 residues. V lost 2 bases to trimming and J lost 5 bases, with 9 bases between them. CDR3 sequence reads: CASSLRQAYGYTF. The CDR3 DNA reads as TGTGCCAGCAGCTTAAGGCAGGCTTATGGCTACACCTTC.

This clonotype was seen a few times. This rearrangement joins TRBV3-1 to TRBJ1-6; D might be TRBD1 (5 bases). The CDR3 is made up of 15 amino acids. CDR1 is LGHDT and CDR2 is YNNKEL in the germline V gene (reference sequence). Deletions cut 2 bases from V and 8 bases from J, with 13 bases between. The CDR3 sequence: CASSQKSGWDSPLHF. The CDR3 coding sequence is TGTGCCAGCAGCCAAAAATCAGGGTGGGATTCACCCCTCCACTTT.

The genes are TRBV10-3 and TRBJ1-2; TRBD1 might be the D (6 bases). Per germline, CDR1 ENHRY and CDR2 SYGVKD. Trimming took 5 bases from V and 3 from J, leaving 10 bases between them. This CDR3 region has 13 residues. For the CDR3, the DNA is TGTGCCATCAGTCCGGGACAAGACTATGGCTACACCTTC. Residues: CAISPGQDYGYTF.

This clonotype occurred many times. The chain has TRBV20-1 and TRBJ1-4, with unresolved D. The CDR3 spans 14 residues. Germline V gene sequence: CDR1 DFQATT, CDR2 SNEGSKA (reference sequence). V was clipped by 0 bases and J by 7 bases, with 12 bases between them. The CDR3 bases are TGCAGTGCTAGAGAGGTTTTTGGACGTGAAAAACTGTTTTTT. As protein: CSAREVFGREKLFF.

The V gene is TRBV7-8, the J gene TRBJ1-6; no firm D call. Trimming took 1 base from V and 10 from J, leaving 17 bases between them. This CDR3 spans 16 amino acids. Germline values: CDR1 SGHVS, CDR2 FQNEAQ. CDR3 loop: CASSLDWQAAGSPLHF. Written as DNA, the CDR3 is TGTGCCAGCAGCTTAGATTGGCAGGCCGCTGGATCACCCCTCCACTTT.

A remark on this clonotype: A much larger clone is a single base away; this may be a read error. V and J are TRBV6-1 and TRBJ1-5, with 9 positions matching TRBD1. Trimming took 6 bases from V and 6 from J; bases not matched to a gene: 12. Germline lookup yields CDR1 MNHNS and CDR2 SASEGT. There are 16 residues in the CDR3. The CDR3 is CASRRPGQGSSQPQHF. The DNA for the CDR3 is TGTGCCAGCAGAAGACCGGGACAGGGAAGTTCTCAGCCCCAGCATTTT.

The rearrangement joins TRBV6-1 to TRBJ2-5; the D gene could be TRBD1 or TRBD2 (5 bases each). Trimming removed 6 bases at V and 1 base at J, with 15 bases between. Germline CDR1 reads MNHNS; CDR2 reads SASEGT. The CDR3 sequence is 15 residues long. CDR3 nucleotide sequence: TGTGCCAGCAGGGAAACCGGGACGGCCCAAGAGACCCAGTACTTC. Amino acid sequence: CASRETGTAQETQYF.

This clonotype has a single count. Written as DNA, the CDR3 is TGTGCCAGCAGTTTGAGTTTCTTATATAGCAATCAGCCCCAGCATTTT. It is translated as CASSLSFLYSNQPQHF. This chain uses TRBV28 with TRBJ1-5; D not certain. The V gene's germline CDR1 is MDHEN and CDR2 SYDVKM. The V and J ends lost 3 bases and 0 bases respectively, with 12 bases between them. CDR3 size: 16 residues. Together with reference TRBV28 and TRBJ1-5, the CDR3 gives the full variable domain: DVKVTQSSRYLVKRTGEKVFLECVQDMDHENMFWYRQDPGLGLRLIYFSYDVKMKEKGDIPEGYSVSREKKERFSLILESASTNQTSMYLCASSLSFLYSNQPQHFGDGTRLSIL.

V is TRBV6-2 or TRBV6-3 and J is TRBJ2-5; TRBD1 might be the D (7 bases). Per the germline V gene, CDR1 is MNHEY and CDR2 is SVGEGT. V was cut by 6 bases and J by 5 bases, with 10 bases left in between. CDR3 size: 12 residues. CDR3 region: CASRPGGETQYF. For the CDR3, the DNA is TGTGCCAGCAGACCAGGGGGGGAGACCCAGTACTTC.

The genes are TRBV5-4 and TRBJ1-1, with D perhaps matching TRBD1 (5 bases). Trimming took 3 bases from V and 8 from J, leaving 11 bases between them. CDR3 length: 12 residues. The germline V gene encodes CDR1 SGHNT and CDR2 YYREEE (reference sequence). CDR3 protein: CASSSAGTEAFF. The CDR3 DNA reads TGTGCCAGCAGCTCCGCCGGGACCGAAGCTTTCTTT.

This clonotype was counted between two and nine times. The chain carries TRBV15 and TRBJ1-4, with 8 bases aligning to TRBD1. Germline V CDR1 and CDR2: LNHNV, YYDKDF (reference sequence). V gave up 6 bases and J gave up 5 bases; unmatched junction bases: 5. The CDR3 totals 14 residues. The CDR3 coding sequence is TGTGCCACCAGTCTCGGACAGGGAAATGAAAAACTGTTTTTT. Translated: CATSLGQGNEKLFF.

V usage is TRBV7-2 and J usage is TRBJ1-4, with 8 nucleotides matching TRBD1. CDR3 length: 15 residues. V shed 5 bases, J shed 5 bases, and the junction held 7 bases outside the gene matches. From germline, CDR1 is SGHTA and CDR2 FQGNSA. CDR3 DNA: TGTGCCAGCAGCCCAGAGTACAGGGGGAATGAAAAACTGTTTTTT. This gives the protein CASSPEYRGNEKLFF. Together with reference TRBV7-2 and TRBJ1-4, the CDR3 gives the full variable domain: GAGVSQSPSNKVTEKGKDVELRCDPISGHTALYWYRQSLGQGLEFLIYFQGNSAPDKSGLPSDRFSAERTGGSVSTLTIQRTQQEDSAVYLCASSPEYRGNEKLFFGSGTQLSVL.

The chain has TRBV20-1 and TRBJ1-4; 10 bases fit TRBD1. Germline CDR1 is DFQATT and CDR2 is SNEGSKA (reference sequence). CDR3 size: 14 residues. Unmatched junction bases numbered 5, after V lost 3 bases and J lost 7 bases. The DNA of the CDR3 is TGCAGTGCTAGCCAAGGGACAGGGGTTGAAAAACTGTTTTTT. This gives the protein CSASQGTGVEKLFF.

This rearrangement joins TRBV20-1 to TRBJ1-6; D is unresolved. The CDR3 runs 14 residues. In germline, CDR1 is DFQATT, CDR2 SNEGSKA (reference sequence). Trimming took 3 bases from V and 3 from J, leaving 9 bases between them. Here the CDR3 reads CSASVGYYNSPLHF. The CDR3 coding sequence is TGCAGTGCTAGTGTGGGATACTATAATTCACCCCTCCACTTT.

This clonotype turned up a few times. The chain employs TRBV29-1 and TRBJ1-2; 7 positions match TRBD1. CDR1 SQVTM and CDR2 ANQGSEA come from the germline V gene. Trimming at V came to 4 bases and at J to 7 bases, leaving 12 bases not matched to a gene. The CDR3 is 14 amino acids. The CDR3: CSVGGGGAGGGYTF. In nucleotides, the CDR3 is TGCAGCGTTGGAGGAGGGGGCGCCGGTGGTGGCTACACCTTC.

The chain recombines TRBV7-9 with TRBJ2-1; D call uncertain. V was pared by 3 bases and J by 3 bases, with 9 bases between. Germline-derived CDR1 and CDR2 are SEHNR and FQNEAQ (reference sequence). The CDR3 is made up of 14 amino acids. The CDR3 DNA follows: TGTGCCAGCAGCTTGATTCTTAGCTACAATGAGCAGTTCTTC. Its protein product is CASSLILSYNEQFF.

This clonotype was observed many times. The chain joins TRBV28 to TRBJ1-2, with D tentatively TRBD1 (5 bases). Trimming removed 2 bases at V and 2 bases at J, with 9 bases between. The CDR3 runs 14 residues. Per germline, CDR1 MDHEN and CDR2 SYDVKM. This CDR3 reads CASSLTGRNYGYTF. The CDR3 DNA reads TGTGCCAGCAGTTTAACAGGACGGAACTATGGCTACACCTTC.

This chain joins TRBV29-1 and TRBJ2-5; 8 bases fit TRBD1. In germline, CDR1 is SQVTM, CDR2 ANQGSEA. The length of the CDR3 is 16 residues. V lost 6 bases to trimming and J lost 3 bases; unmatched junction nucleotides: 15. CDR3 coding DNA: TGCAGCGTCCACCTCCGAACGAAGACAGGGGAAGAGACCCAGTACTTC. This codes for CSVHLRTKTGEETQYF.

A few counts support this clonotype. This chain joins TRBV3-1 and TRBJ2-1, with D unresolved. CDR3 length equals 13 residues. The germline gives CDR1 LGHDT, CDR2 YNNKEL (reference sequence). Trimming removed 4 bases from V and 6 bases from J, with 10 bases in between. The CDR3, as DNA: TGTGCCAGCAGCCGTTACAAGGGCAATGAGCAGTTCTTC. It codes for CASSRYKGNEQFF.

This clonotype was detected only a few times. The rearrangement joins TRBV6-5 to TRBJ1-2; maybe TRBD1 (6 bases). V lost 4 bases and J 7 bases, leaving 10 bases between the germline ends. The CDR3 consists of 12 residues. Germline assignment: CDR1 MNHEY and CDR2 SVGAGI. CDR3 in amino acids: CASSSPTGGYTF. For the CDR3, the DNA is TGTGCCAGCAGTTCCCCGACAGGTGGCTACACCTTC.

A few counts support this clonotype. V gene TRBV24-1 combines with J gene TRBJ2-5; the D gene is possibly TRBD1 (6 bases). Trimming pared 4 bases from V and 2 bases from J, leaving 10 bases between. The V gene's germline CDR1 is KGHDR and CDR2 SFDVKD. The CDR3 runs 14 residues. CDR3 coding DNA: TGTGCCACCAGTGAGCCGACAGGACAAGAGACCCAGTACTTC. It encodes CATSEPTGQETQYF.

The chain employs TRBV11-2 and TRBJ1-2; D gene ambiguous. CDR3 size: 19 residues. CDR1 is SGHAT and CDR2 is FQNNGV in the germline V gene. Between the trimmed V and J ends, which lost 0 bases and 4 bases, there was a span of 24 bases. CDR3 nucleotides: TGTGCCAGCAGCTTAGAGAGGAGTAGGCAGACCATCATTTCCTATGGCTACACCTTC. It encodes CASSLERSRQTIISYGYTF.

This clonotype has a handful of counts. The gene calls are TRBV6-2 or TRBV6-3 and TRBJ2-1, with D perhaps matching TRBD1 (5 bases). V was shortened by 6 bases and J by 0 bases, with 18 bases between the two germline ends. The CDR3 extends over 17 amino acids. CDR1 and CDR2 from the germline V gene are MNHEY and SVGEGT. The chain's CDR3 is CASSPRSTGSSYNEQFF. The CDR3 coding sequence is TGTGCCAGCAGCCCGCGATCCACAGGCAGCTCCTACAATGAGCAGTTCTTC.

The rearrangement uses TRBV29-1 and TRBJ2-7; 11 bases agree with TRBD2. J was trimmed by 4 bases and V by 7 bases; bases with no gene match: 12. The CDR3 is 15 residues long. Germline values: CDR1 SQVTM, CDR2 ANQGSEA. The CDR3 spells CSAGGTSGSWYEQYF. The CDR3 DNA reads TGCAGCGCCGGGGGAACTAGCGGGAGCTGGTACGAGCAGTACTTC.

The chain has TRBV20-1 and TRBJ2-1; no firm D call. CDR1 and CDR2 (germline): DFQATT, SNEGSKA (reference sequence). The V gene lost 0 bases and the J gene lost 8 bases, with 8 bases spanning the gap. The CDR3 runs 12 residues. This CDR3 is CSARDPPHEQFF. The CDR3 DNA follows: TGCAGTGCTAGAGATCCACCCCATGAGCAGTTCTTC.

The rearrangement uses TRBV6-1 and TRBJ1-6; perhaps TRBD1 as D (5 bases). The CDR3 runs 15 residues. V gave up 6 bases and J gave up 0 bases, with 9 bases separating them. Germline V gene sequence: CDR1 MNHNS, CDR2 SASEGT. CDR3 amino acids: CASSSDSSYNSPLHF. CDR3 DNA: TGTGCCAGCAGCTCCGACAGCTCCTATAATTCACCCCTCCACTTT.